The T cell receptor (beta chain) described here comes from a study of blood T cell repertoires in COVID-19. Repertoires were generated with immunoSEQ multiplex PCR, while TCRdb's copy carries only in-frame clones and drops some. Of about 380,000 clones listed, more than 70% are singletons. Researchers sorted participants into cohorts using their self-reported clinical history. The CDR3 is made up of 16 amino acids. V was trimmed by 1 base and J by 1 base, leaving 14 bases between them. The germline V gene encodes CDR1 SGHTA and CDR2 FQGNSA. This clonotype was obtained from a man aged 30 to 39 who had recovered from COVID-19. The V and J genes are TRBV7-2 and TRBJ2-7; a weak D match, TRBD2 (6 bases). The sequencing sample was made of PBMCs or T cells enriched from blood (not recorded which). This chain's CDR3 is CASSLGAGLLSYEQYF. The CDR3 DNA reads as TGTGCCAGCAGCTTAGGGGCGGGACTGTTGTCCTACGAGCAGTACTTC.